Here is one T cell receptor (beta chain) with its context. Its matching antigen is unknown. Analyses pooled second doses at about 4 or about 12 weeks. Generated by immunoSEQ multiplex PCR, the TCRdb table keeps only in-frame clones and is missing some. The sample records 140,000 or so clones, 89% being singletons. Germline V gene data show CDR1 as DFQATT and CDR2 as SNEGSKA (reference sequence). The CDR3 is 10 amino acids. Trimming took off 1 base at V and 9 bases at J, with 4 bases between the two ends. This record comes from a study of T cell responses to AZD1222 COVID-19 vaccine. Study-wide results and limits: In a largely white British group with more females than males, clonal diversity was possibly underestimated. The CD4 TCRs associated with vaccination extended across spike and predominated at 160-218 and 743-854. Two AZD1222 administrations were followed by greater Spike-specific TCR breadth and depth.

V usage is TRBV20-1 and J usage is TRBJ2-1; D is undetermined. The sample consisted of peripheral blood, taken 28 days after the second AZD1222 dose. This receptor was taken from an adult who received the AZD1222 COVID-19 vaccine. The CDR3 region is CSARVVEQFF. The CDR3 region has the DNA TGCAGTGCTAGAGTGGTTGAGCAGTTCTTC.